This T cell receptor beta chain came from a study of blood T cell repertoires in COVID-19. Across the study: Samples came from the United States, Italy and Spain, spanning acute and convalescent COVID-19. In each case, the material was cDNA or gDNA derived from T cells, B-cell-depleted T cells, or PBMCs.

This CDR3 contains 16 residues. Germline CDR1 reads LNHDA; CDR2 reads SQIVND (reference sequence). V shed 2 bases, J shed 0 bases, and the junction held 6 bases outside the gene matches. Authors' data handling: Reference gene primer amplification yielded estimated nucleated cell counts. Some clones are missing from TCRdb's copy, which holds only in-frame ones; the method was immunoSEQ multiplex PCR. That table furnishes V, J and clone size, whereas the DNA furnished D and trimming. This sample has approximately 430,000 clones; 86% occur once, and the top ten carry more than 1.4%. This clonotype was sampled from a woman aged 30 to 39 with active or convalescent COVID-19. The chain is built from TRBV19 and TRBJ1-2; 7 bases map to TRBD1. The sample was peripheral blood. In nucleotides, the CDR3 is TGTGCCAGTAGTATAAGCGTCGACAGGGCTAACTATGGCTACACCTTC. Protein sequence: CASSISVDRANYGYTF.